Reported below is one T cell receptor beta chain. The sample belongs to a study of T cell changes during pregnancy in multiple sclerosis. TCRdb's copy holds only in-frame clones and misses some; the assay was immunoSEQ multiplex PCR. The sample shows about 92,000 clones, around 92% of them seen only once. The CDR3 loop spans 16 amino acids. The V and J ends lost 3 bases and 2 bases, in that order; junction bases with no gene match: 11. CDR1 and CDR2 from the germline V gene are SGDLS and YYNGEE. The chain combines TRBV9 with TRBJ2-7, with 7 bases aligning to TRBD1. Source: peripheral blood, taken in the first trimester of pregnancy. This TCR was recovered from a female donor with multiple sclerosis, enrolled in a pregnancy study. CDR3 region: CASSATPIGTAYEQYF. The CDR3 coding sequence is TGTGCCAGCAGCGCCACTCCCATCGGGACAGCCTACGAGCAGTACTTC.